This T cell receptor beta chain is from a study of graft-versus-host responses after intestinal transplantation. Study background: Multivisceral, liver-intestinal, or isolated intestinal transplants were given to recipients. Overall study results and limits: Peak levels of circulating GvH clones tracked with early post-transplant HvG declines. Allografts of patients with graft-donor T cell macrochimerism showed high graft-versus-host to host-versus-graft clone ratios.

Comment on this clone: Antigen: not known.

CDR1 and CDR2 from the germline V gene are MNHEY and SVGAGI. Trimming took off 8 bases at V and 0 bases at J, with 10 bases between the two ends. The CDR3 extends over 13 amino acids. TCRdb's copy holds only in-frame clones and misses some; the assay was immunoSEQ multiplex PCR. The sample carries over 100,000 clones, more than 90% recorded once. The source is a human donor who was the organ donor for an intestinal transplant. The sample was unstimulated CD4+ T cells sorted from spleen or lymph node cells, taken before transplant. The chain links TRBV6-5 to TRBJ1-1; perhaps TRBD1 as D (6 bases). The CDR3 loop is CASLRGVNTEAFF. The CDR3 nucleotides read TGTGCCAGCCTAAGGGGGGTGAACACTGAAGCTTTCTTT.